This T cell receptor (beta chain) was obtained from a study of Graves' ophthalmopathy and Graves' hyperthyroidism. Findings and limits, study-wide: Blood was where most expanded thyroid clonotypes above 0.001 frequency also turned up. Ophthalmopathy progression predictions by the model showed 72.22% specificity and 70.59% sensitivity. Separation of ophthalmopathy from stable hyperthyroidism was achieved by a 13-signature model, at roughly 90% sensitivity and 81.08% specificity.

This clonotype was seen many times. Antigen: not known. This CDR3 is built from 15 residues. CDR1 is SGHVS and CDR2 is FQNEAQ in the germline V gene. Trimming at V came to 5 bases and at J to 2 bases, leaving 5 bases not matched to a gene. PBMCs came from less than 13 ml of fresh peripheral blood. From RNA, the CDR3 regions of TCR beta chains were amplified and sequenced. Second-round multiplex PCR followed a first-round RT-PCR using HTBI primers. TCRdb ran MiXCR on the multiplex PCR reads and lists one entry per CDR3 protein. There are 200,000 to 250,000 distinct CDR3 sequences in the sample; 20% to 25% occur only once, and approximately 40% lies in the top ten.

This chain joins TRBV7-8 and TRBJ1-3; TRBD1 matches at 8 bases. This sequence originates from a woman aged 50 to 60 with Graves' ophthalmopathy. Sequenced: peripheral blood. The CDR3 nucleotides are TGTGCCAGCAGCCTGACAGGGGTTACTGGAAACACCATATATTTT. This sequence encodes CASSLTGVTGNTIYF. Using reference TRBV7-8 and TRBJ1-3 for the parts outside the CDR3, the full variable domain is GAGVSQSPRYKVAKRGQDVALRCDPISGHVSLFWYQQALGQGPEFLTYFQNEAQLDKSGLPSDRFFAERPEGSVSTLKIQRTQQEDSAVYLCASSLTGVTGNTIYFGEGSWLTVV.